Listed below are T cell receptor beta chains from one sample, sequenced in a study of response to subunit inactivated influenza vaccine. TCRdb processed the RT-PCR reads anew with MiXCR; each CDR3 protein has one entry. The data contain about 570,000 distinct CDR3 sequences, approximately 10% of them seen just once; the ten biggest clones take up roughly 10%. The specimen was PBMCs from blood, collected on the day of vaccination. Receptors were obtained from a man in his fifties who received an inactivated influenza vaccine. CDR3s include the opening cysteine and the closing phenylalanine or tryptophan. Fields, in order: V gene, J gene, CDR3 protein.

>TRBV18|TRBJ2-7
CASSPSSASYEQYF
>TRBV19|TRBJ2-3
CASSNGQGTDTQYF
>TRBV12-3/TRBV12-4|TRBJ2-7
CASSLWFGDEQYF
>TRBV20-1|TRBJ2-1
CSEDSAANNEQFF
>TRBV5-1|TRBJ2-2
CASSPVRRTATGELFF
>TRBV20-1|TRBJ1-2
CSARDQENTF
>TRBV11-2|TRBJ2-4
CASNRLAGGPMAKNIQYF
>TRBV12-3/TRBV12-4|TRBJ2-2
CASRGQTSTGELFF
>TRBV7-9|TRBJ2-7
CASSFRTSLTSSYEQYF
>TRBV18|TRBJ2-5
CATRGSSGETQYF
>TRBV20-1|TRBJ1-4
CSARWGTGQTNEKLFF
>TRBV7-2|TRBJ2-1
CASSLVSRLWANEQFF
>TRBV3-1|TRBJ2-3
CASSQHGAYTQYF
>TRBV7-8|TRBJ2-4
CASSFAYRVGGAKNIQYF
>TRBV6-1|TRBJ1-2
CASRRRGLGGYTF
>TRBV10-3|TRBJ1-4
CAIRGGTATNEKLFF
>TRBV30|TRBJ1-5
CAWGTGADQPQHF
>TRBV28|TRBJ2-5
CASSTWGVLATYQETQYF
>TRBV4-1|TRBJ2-5
CASSQVGRQETQYF
>TRBV6-5|TRBJ2-2
CASSYGGASTGELFF
>TRBV18|TRBJ2-1
CASSPYGGLSNEQFF
>TRBV3-1|TRBJ2-7
CASSQSLEQYF
>TRBV5-1|TRBJ2-1
CASSRGQDRSKGQFF
>TRBV5-1|TRBJ2-7
CASSSDLGSSYEQYF
>TRBV6-4|TRBJ2-3
CASSVHRTGSDTQYF
>TRBV5-1|TRBJ2-3
CASSSPTVDTQYF
>TRBV27|TRBJ2-7
CATKAGWGAGNEQYF
>TRBV29-1|TRBJ1-2
CSALQTENYGYTF
>TRBV6-1|TRBJ2-2
CASSAILATGELFF
>TRBV6-5|TRBJ2-7
CASSYSVSGSYEQYF
>TRBV7-9|TRBJ2-3
CASSFGHADTQYF
>TRBV5-1|TRBJ1-4
CASRGEGATNEKLFF
>TRBV12-3/TRBV12-4|TRBJ1-1
CASSPLDANTEAFF
>TRBV7-2|TRBJ2-7
CASSIGTSGGYEQYF
>TRBV2|TRBJ2-3
CASKAIVGTRLTDTQYF
>TRBV20-1|TRBJ1-1
CSAYKDGGTEAFF
>TRBV5-6|TRBJ2-1
CASRGVQSRDEQFF
>TRBV29-1|TRBJ2-7
CSVVGAYRSYEQYF
>TRBV5-1|TRBJ2-3
CASSLPGGNTDTQYF
>TRBV3-1|TRBJ2-3
CASSQVPPAQYF
>TRBV9|TRBJ1-3
CASSAEPGLGGNTIYF
>TRBV20-1|TRBJ2-7
CSASLGFGYEQYF
>TRBV28|TRBJ1-1
CASTRIRAEAFF
>TRBV12-3/TRBV12-4|TRBJ2-7
CASSLYRKTVEQYF
>TRBV4-2|TRBJ2-1
CASSRRLADYNEQFF
>TRBV6-1|TRBJ1-2
CATRVTIGGGYTF
>TRBV27|TRBJ2-2
CASRRQGAYTGELFF
>TRBV20-1|TRBJ1-3
CSALNGDSGNTIYF
>TRBV6-2/TRBV6-3|TRBJ2-7
CASSYSGLANEQYF
>TRBV12-3/TRBV12-4|TRBJ2-7
CASSHGRGEQYF
>TRBV10-3|TRBJ1-1
CAISEPLPTGNTEAFF
>TRBV2|TRBJ1-1
CASIGENTEAFF
>TRBV24-1|TRBJ2-3
CATSDLGDSTDTQYF
>TRBV5-1|TRBJ2-5
CASSSTITPVTQYF
>TRBV10-2|TRBJ1-4
CASTEGMATNEKLFF
>TRBV12-3/TRBV12-4|TRBJ2-1
CASSLFHGTSGGDNEQFF
>TRBV29-1|TRBJ2-1
CSAGEGQGEQFF